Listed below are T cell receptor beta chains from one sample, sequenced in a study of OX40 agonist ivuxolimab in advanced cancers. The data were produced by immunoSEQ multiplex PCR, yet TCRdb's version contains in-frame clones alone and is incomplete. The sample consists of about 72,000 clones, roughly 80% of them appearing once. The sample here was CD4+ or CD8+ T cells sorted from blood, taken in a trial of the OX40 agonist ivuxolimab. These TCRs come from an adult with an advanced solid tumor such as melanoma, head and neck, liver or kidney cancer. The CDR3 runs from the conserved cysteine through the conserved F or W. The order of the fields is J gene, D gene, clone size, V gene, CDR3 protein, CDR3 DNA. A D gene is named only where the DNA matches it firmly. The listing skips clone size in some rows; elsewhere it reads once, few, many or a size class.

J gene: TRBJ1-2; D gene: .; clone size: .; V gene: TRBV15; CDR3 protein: CATSREKGASYGYTF; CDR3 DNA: TGTGCCACCAGCAGAGAAAAGGGTGCATCCTATGGCTACACCTTC
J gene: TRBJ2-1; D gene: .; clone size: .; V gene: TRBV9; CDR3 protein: CASSVGGGEQFF; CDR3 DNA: TGTGCCAGCAGCGTAGGGGGCGGTGAGCAGTTCTTC
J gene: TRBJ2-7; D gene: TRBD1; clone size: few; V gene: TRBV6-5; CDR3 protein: CASSKLTGAYEQYF; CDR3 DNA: TGTGCCAGCAGTAAGCTGACAGGGGCCTACGAGCAGTACTTC
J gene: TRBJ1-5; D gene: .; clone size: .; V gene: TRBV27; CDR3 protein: CASSERENQPQHF; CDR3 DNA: TGTGCCAGCAGTGAGAGGGAGAATCAGCCCCAGCATTTT
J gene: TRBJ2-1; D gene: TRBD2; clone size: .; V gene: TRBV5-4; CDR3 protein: CASSLEAAGGYNEQFF; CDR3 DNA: TGTGCCAGCAGCTTGGAGGCAGCGGGGGGGTACAATGAGCAGTTCTTC
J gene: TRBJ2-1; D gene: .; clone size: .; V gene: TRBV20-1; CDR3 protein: CSARGDNEQFF; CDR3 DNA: TGCAGTGCTAGAGGAGACAATGAGCAGTTCTTC
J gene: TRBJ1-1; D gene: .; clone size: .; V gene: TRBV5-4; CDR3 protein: CASSPKGIPQAEAFF; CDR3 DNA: TGTGCCAGCAGCCCCAAGGGGATCCCACAGGCGGAAGCTTTCTTT
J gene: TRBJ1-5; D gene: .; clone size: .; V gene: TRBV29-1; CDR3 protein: CSVQTGSNRNQPQHF; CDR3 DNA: TGCAGCGTTCAAACAGGGTCAAATCGCAATCAGCCCCAGCATTTT
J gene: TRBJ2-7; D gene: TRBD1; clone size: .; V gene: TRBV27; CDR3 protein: CASSPRTGGGYEQYF; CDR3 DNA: TGTGCCAGCAGTCCACGCACAGGGGGCGGCTACGAGCAGTACTTC
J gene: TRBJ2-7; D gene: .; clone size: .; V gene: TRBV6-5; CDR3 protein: CASSYSGRDSYEQYF; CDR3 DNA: TGTGCCAGCAGTTACTCGGGCAGGGACTCCTACGAGCAGTACTTC
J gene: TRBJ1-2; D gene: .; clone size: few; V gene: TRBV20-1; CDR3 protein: CSATVIYGYTF; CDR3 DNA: TGCAGTGCTACAGTGATCTATGGCTACACCTTC
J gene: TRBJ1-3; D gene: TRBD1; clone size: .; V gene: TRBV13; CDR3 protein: CASSLGTGSSGNTIYF; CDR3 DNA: TGTGCCAGCAGCCTAGGGACAGGGAGCTCTGGAAACACCATATATTTT
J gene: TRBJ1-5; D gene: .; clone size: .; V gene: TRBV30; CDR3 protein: CAWSGNLRGGSQHF; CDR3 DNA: TGTGCCTGGAGTGGGAACCTCAGGGGAGGGTCCCAGCATTTT
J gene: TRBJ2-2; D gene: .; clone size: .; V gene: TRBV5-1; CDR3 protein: CASSLVRQGSGELFF; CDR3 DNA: TGCGCCAGCAGCTTGGTTCGGCAGGGGTCCGGGGAGCTGTTTTTT
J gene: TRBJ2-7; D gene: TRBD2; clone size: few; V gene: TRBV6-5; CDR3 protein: CASGTTDNYEQYF; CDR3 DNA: TGTGCCAGCGGGACTACTGATAATTACGAGCAGTACTTC
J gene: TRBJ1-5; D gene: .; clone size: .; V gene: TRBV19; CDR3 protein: CASSIDGRNQPQHF; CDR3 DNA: TGTGCCAGTAGTATTGACGGACGCAATCAGCCCCAGCATTTT
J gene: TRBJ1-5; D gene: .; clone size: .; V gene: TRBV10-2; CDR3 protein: CASSESGTYEPQHF; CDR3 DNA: TGCGCCAGCAGTGAGTCAGGGACGTACGAGCCCCAGCATTTT
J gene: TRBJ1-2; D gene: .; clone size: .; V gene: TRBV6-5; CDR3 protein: CASSPVTELNYGYTF; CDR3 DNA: TGTGCCAGCAGCCCTGTGACGGAACTTAACTATGGCTACACCTTC
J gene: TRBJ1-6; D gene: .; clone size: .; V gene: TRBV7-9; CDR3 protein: CASSFVRTESSPLHF; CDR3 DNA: TGTGCCAGCAGCTTTGTTAGAACTGAAAGTTCACCCCTCCACTTT
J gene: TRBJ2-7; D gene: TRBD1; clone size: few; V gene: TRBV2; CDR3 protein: CASRDRGNEQYF; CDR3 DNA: TGTGCCAGCAGAGACAGGGGCAACGAGCAGTACTTC
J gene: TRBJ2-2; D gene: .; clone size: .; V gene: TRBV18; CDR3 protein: CASSPGRVMSAGELFF; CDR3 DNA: TGTGCCAGCTCACCGGGCCGGGTTATGAGCGCCGGGGAGCTGTTTTTT
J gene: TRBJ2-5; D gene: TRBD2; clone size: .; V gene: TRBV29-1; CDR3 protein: CSGTGTSGQETQYF; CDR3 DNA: TGCAGCGGGACCGGGACTAGCGGTCAAGAGACCCAGTACTTC
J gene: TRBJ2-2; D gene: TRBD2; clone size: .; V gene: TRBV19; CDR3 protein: CASSYFLTSGGTGELFF; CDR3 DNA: TGTGCCAGTAGCTATTTCTTGACTAGCGGGGGCACCGGGGAGCTGTTTTTT
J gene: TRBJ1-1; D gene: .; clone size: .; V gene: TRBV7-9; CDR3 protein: CASSSQRGQNTEAFF; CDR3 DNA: TGTGCCAGCAGCTCCCAAAGGGGACAGAACACTGAAGCTTTCTTT
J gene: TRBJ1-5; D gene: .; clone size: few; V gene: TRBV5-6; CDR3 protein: CASSLAGLQPQHF; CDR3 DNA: TGTGCCAGCAGCTTGGCAGGACTTCAGCCCCAGCATTTT
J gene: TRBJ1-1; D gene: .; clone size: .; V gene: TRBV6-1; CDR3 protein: CASSGLLSLNTEAFF; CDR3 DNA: TGTGCCAGCAGTGGTCTGCTGAGCCTAAACACTGAAGCTTTCTTT
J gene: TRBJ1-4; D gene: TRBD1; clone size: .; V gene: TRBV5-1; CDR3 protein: CASSPAGGNEKLFF; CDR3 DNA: TGCGCCAGCAGTCCTGCAGGGGGTAATGAAAAACTGTTTTTT
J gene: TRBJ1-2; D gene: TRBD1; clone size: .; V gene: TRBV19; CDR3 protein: CASPGTAEGGYTF; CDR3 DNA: TGTGCCAGTCCAGGGACAGCAGAGGGTGGCTACACCTTC
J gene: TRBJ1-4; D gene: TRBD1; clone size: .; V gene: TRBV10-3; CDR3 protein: CAISPRGPGEKLFF; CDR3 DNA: TGTGCCATCAGTCCCAGGGGGCCTGGTGAAAAACTGTTTTTT
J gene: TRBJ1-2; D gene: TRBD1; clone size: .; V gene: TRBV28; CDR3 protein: CASMSRGQGIYGYTF; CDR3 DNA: TGTGCCAGCATGAGCCGGGGACAGGGGATCTATGGCTACACCTTC
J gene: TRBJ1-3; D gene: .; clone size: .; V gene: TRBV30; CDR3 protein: CAWSGKADHRNTIYF; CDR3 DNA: TGTGCCTGGAGTGGGAAGGCAGACCATCGAAACACCATATATTTT
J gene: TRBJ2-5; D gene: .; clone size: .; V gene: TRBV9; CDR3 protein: CASSVAWTQETQYF; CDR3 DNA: TGTGCCAGCAGCGTAGCTTGGACCCAAGAGACCCAGTACTTC
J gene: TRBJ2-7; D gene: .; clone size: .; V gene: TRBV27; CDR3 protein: CASSLRPQSSYEQYF; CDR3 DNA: TGTGCCAGCAGTTTAAGGCCTCAAAGCTCCTACGAGCAGTACTTC
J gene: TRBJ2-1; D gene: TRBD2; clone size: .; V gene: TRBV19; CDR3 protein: CASSEGTSAYNEQFF; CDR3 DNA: TGTGCCAGTAGTGAGGGGACTAGCGCTTACAATGAGCAGTTCTTC
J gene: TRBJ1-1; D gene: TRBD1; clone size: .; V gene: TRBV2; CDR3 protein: CASLGTGRPTEAFF; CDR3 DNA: TGTGCCAGCCTAGGGACAGGGCGCCCGACTGAAGCTTTCTTT
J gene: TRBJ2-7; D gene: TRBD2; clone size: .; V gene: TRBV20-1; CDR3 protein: CSAGGRSEQYF; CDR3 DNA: TGCAGTGCTGGCGGGAGAAGCGAGCAGTACTTC
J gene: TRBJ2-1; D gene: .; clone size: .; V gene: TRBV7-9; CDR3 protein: CASSSTWGSYNEQFF; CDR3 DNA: TGTGCCAGCAGCTCTACCTGGGGGTCCTACAATGAGCAGTTCTTC
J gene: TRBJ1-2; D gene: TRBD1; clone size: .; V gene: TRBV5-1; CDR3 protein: CASSLGRGANYGYTF; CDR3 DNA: TGCGCCAGCAGCTTGGGCAGGGGGGCTAACTATGGCTACACCTTC
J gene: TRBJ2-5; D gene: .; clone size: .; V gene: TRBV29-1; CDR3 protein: CSVTGQETQYF; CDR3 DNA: TGCAGCGTGACAGGCCAAGAGACCCAGTACTTC
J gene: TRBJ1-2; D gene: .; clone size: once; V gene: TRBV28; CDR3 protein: CASSLLGQIYGYTF; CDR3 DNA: TGTGCCAGCAGTTTACTAGGCCAGATCTACGGCTACACCTTC
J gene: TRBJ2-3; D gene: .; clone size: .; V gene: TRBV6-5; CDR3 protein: CASSNPGRDTQYF; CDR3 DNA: TGTGCCAGCTCAAATCCGGGCAGAGATACGCAGTATTTT
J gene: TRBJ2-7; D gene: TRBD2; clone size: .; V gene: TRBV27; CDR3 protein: CASSSFPTSGRNEQYF; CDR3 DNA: TGTGCCAGCAGTTCGTTCCCAACTAGCGGGAGAAACGAGCAGTACTTC
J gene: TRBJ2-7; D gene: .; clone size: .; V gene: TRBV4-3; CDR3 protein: CASSQEFDSSYEQYF; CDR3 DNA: TGCGCCAGCAGCCAAGAGTTCGACAGCTCCTACGAGCAGTACTTC
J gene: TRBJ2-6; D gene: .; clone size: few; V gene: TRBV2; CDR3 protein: CASRMGQYGAGANVLTF; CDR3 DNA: TGTGCCAGCCGAATGGGGCAATACGGCGCTGGGGCCAACGTCCTGACTTTC
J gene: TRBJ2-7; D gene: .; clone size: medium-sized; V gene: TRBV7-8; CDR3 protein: CASRGGGTVYHEQYF; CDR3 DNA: TGTGCCAGCAGGGGGGGAGGGACAGTGTACCACGAGCAGTACTTC
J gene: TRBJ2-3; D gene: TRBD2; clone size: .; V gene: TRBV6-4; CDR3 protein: CASSPERGPTDTQYF; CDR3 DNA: TGTGCCAGCAGTCCTGAGCGGGGGCCAACAGATACGCAGTATTTT
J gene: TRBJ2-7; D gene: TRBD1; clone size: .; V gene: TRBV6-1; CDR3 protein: CASSEISGTGGLFYEQYF; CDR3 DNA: TGTGCCAGCAGTGAAATATCAGGGACAGGGGGACTTTTCTACGAGCAGTACTTC
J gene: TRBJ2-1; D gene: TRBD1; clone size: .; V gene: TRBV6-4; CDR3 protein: CASSDAGGSDNEQFF; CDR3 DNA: TGTGCCAGCAGTGACGCAGGGGGCTCGGACAATGAGCAGTTCTTC
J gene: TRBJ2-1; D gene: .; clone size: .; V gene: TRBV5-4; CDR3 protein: CASSTPAGFPYNEQFF; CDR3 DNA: TGTGCCAGCAGCACGCCGGCTGGGTTTCCCTACAATGAGCAGTTCTTC
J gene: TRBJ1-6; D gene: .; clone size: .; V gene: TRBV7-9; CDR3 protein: CASSSGVDYNSPLHF; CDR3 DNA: TGTGCCAGCAGCTCAGGGGTCGATTATAATTCACCCCTCCACTTT